This passage covers 21 T cell receptor beta chains from one sample sequenced in a study of T cells after yellow fever vaccination. TCRdb reprocessed the 5' RACE reads via MiXCR and lists one record per CDR3 protein. The repertoire holds 200,000 to 250,000 distinct CDR3 sequences, with 6.9% as singletons. The source material was CD4+ T cells sorted from PBMCs, sampled 15 days after the yellow fever booster vaccination. The receptors were sampled from a young man who received the YFV17D yellow fever vaccine.

Only a few counts were recorded for this clonotype. The chain couples TRBV6-2 or TRBV6-3 to TRBJ2-7; 15 bases are a match to TRBD2. Germline assignment: CDR1 MNHEY and CDR2 SVGEGT. The CDR3 extends over 20 amino acids. With V trimmed by 6 bases and J by 0 bases, 15 bases remained unmatched. The CDR3 DNA reads as TGTGCCAGCAGCTCGCACCCACTCGGGACTAGCGGGAGGCCCTCCTACGAGCAGTACTTC. This translates into CASSSHPLGTSGRPSYEQYF.

The gene calls are TRBV20-1 and TRBJ2-3, with 8 bases identical to TRBD2. The CDR3 totals 13 residues. Germline V gene sequence: CDR1 DFQATT, CDR2 SNEGSKA (reference sequence). Here the CDR3 reads CSHGAGATDTQYF. The CDR3, as DNA: TGCAGCCACGGAGCGGGAGCCACAGATACGCAGTATTTT.

The J gene is TRBJ1-2, the V gene TRBV5-1, with 8 nucleotides matching TRBD1. The germline V gene has CDR1 SGHRS and CDR2 YFSETQ. The CDR3 length is 15 residues. The V and J ends lost 4 bases and 3 bases, in that order; junction bases with no gene match: 8. CDR3 nucleotides: TGCGCCAGCAGCCTAGACAGGGGATGGGACTATGGCTACACCTTC. Translating gives CASSLDRGWDYGYTF. Together with reference TRBV5-1 and TRBJ1-2, the CDR3 gives the full variable domain: KAGVTQTPRYLIKTRGQQVTLSCSPISGHRSVSWYQQTPGQGLQFLFEYFSETQRNKGNFPGRFSGRQFSNSRSEMNVSTLELGDSALYLCASSLDRGWDYGYTFGSGTRLTVV.

There are many counts of this clonotype. The gene calls are TRBV3-1 and TRBJ1-1, with 10 bases that match TRBD1. Germline V gene sequence: CDR1 LGHDT, CDR2 YNNKEL (reference sequence). Trimming took 4 bases from V and 5 from J; bases not matched to a gene: 4. The CDR3 extends over 14 amino acids. As DNA, the CDR3 is TGTGCCAGCAGCCCGGGGACAGGGGTGACTGAAGCTTTCTTT. This gives the protein CASSPGTGVTEAFF.

The rearrangement uses TRBV2 and TRBJ2-7, with TRBD1 as a possible D gene (5 bases). Germline-derived CDR1 and CDR2 are SNHLY and FYNNEI. The CDR3 totals 13 residues. V lost 1 base and J lost 6, with 10 bases in between. The chain's CDR3 is CASSEVSGREQYF. CDR3 nucleotide sequence: TGTGCCAGCAGTGAAGTATCAGGGCGCGAGCAGTACTTC.

This clonotype was picked up many times. The chain links TRBV5-5 to TRBJ2-1; 8 bases match TRBD1. The CDR3 extends over 15 amino acids. The J segment lost 5 bases and the V segment lost 2 bases, leaving 6 bases of the junction unmatched. Germline lookup yields CDR1 SGHKS and CDR2 YYEKEE (reference sequence). The CDR3 region is CASSFAGTGNNEQFF. The CDR3 DNA reads TGTGCCAGCAGCTTCGCCGGGACAGGCAACAATGAGCAGTTCTTC. Full variable domain (missing parts from reference TRBV5-5 and TRBJ2-1): DAGVTQSPTHLIKTRGQQVTLRCSPISGHKSVSWYQQVLGQGPQFIFQYYEKEERGRGNFPDRFSARQFPNYSSELNVNALLLGDSALYLCASSFAGTGNNEQFFGPGTRLTVL.

This clonotype has more than one count but fewer than ten. The J gene is TRBJ2-7, the V gene TRBV7-3; perhaps TRBD1 as D (5 bases). The CDR3 is 15 amino acids. Germline assignment: CDR1 SGHTA and CDR2 FQGTGA. V was trimmed by 1 base and J by 5 bases, leaving 15 bases between them. Here the CDR3 reads CASSLRGLDTNEQYF. CDR3 DNA sequence: TGTGCCAGCAGCTTAAGGGGCTTGGACACGAACGAGCAGTACTTC.

This clonotype was counted at least ten times. The chain joins TRBV18 to TRBJ2-1, with TRBD1 as a possible D gene (6 bases). Germline CDR1 and CDR2: KGHSH and LQKENI. CDR3 length: 16 amino acids. V dropped 2 bases and J dropped 7 bases, with 18 bases sitting between them. The CDR3: CASSPNPPATGNEQFF. The CDR3 region has the DNA TGTGCCAGCTCACCAAACCCGCCGGCCACAGGGAATGAGCAGTTCTTC.

The CDR3 is CASSFRATGTGYNEQFF. CDR3 in DNA: TGTGCCAGCAGTTTCCGGGCGACAGGGACGGGCTACAATGAGCAGTTCTTC. The V gene is TRBV27, the J gene TRBJ2-1, with 7 bases that match TRBD1. The CDR3 is made up of 17 amino acids. CDR1 MNHEY and CDR2 SMNVEV come from the germline V gene (reference sequence). V shed 3 bases and J 3 bases; nucleotides not matched to a gene: 11.

V and J are TRBV7-8 and TRBJ1-1; D gene uncertain. Germline V gene data show CDR1 as SGHVS and CDR2 as FQNEAQ. V dropped 5 bases and J dropped 0 bases, with 10 bases sitting between them. This CDR3 contains 14 residues. The CDR3 nucleotides are TGTGCCAGCAGCCTCATGGAGGTGAACACTGAAGCTTTCTTT. It is translated as CASSLMEVNTEAFF.

This clonotype showed up just a few times. The chain joins TRBV10-3 to TRBJ2-3, with 10 bases lining up with TRBD2. In germline, CDR1 is ENHRY, CDR2 SYGVKD. The trim removed 3 bases at V and 0 bases at J, leaving 3 bases unmatched. CDR3 length equals 16 residues. The CDR3 reads CAISEAGGISTDTQYF. The CDR3 DNA sequence: TGTGCCATCAGTGAAGCGGGAGGGATTAGCACAGATACGCAGTATTTT.

The CDR3 region is CASSYPKARSQQSEYEQYF. CDR3 DNA: TGTGCCAGCAGTTATCCGAAGGCCAGGAGCCAACAATCGGAATACGAGCAGTACTTC. This sequence joins TRBV11-1 and TRBJ2-7; D is undetermined. Trimming pared 6 bases from V and 4 bases from J, leaving 31 bases between. Germline CDR1 is SGHAT and CDR2 is FQDESV (reference sequence). The CDR3 covers 19 residues.

In this sample, this clonotype turned up many times. This chain uses TRBV28 with TRBJ2-5; TRBD2 agrees at 7 bases. The CDR3 length is 15 residues. Looked up from germline, CDR1 is MDHEN and CDR2 is SYDVKM. V trimming: 3 bases; J trimming: 5 bases; junction bases outside the gene matches: 9. The CDR3 coding sequence is TGTGCCAGCAGTTTGCCTAGCGGTACGTCGGAGACCCAGTACTTC. Its translation: CASSLPSGTSETQYF.

This clonotype appeared many times. The chain employs TRBV5-1 and TRBJ2-1; perhaps D is TRBD1 or TRBD2 (5 bases each). Germline CDR1 is SGHRS and CDR2 is YFSETQ. The CDR3 sequence is 17 residues long. V shed 3 bases and J shed 0 bases, with 16 bases lying between them. The chain's CDR3 is CASSYPSRQSSYNEQFF. Written as DNA, the CDR3 is TGCGCCAGCAGCTACCCTAGCCGACAGAGCTCCTACAATGAGCAGTTCTTC. Full variable domain (outside the CDR3, taken from reference TRBV5-1 and TRBJ2-1): KAGVTQTPRYLIKTRGQQVTLSCSPISGHRSVSWYQQTPGQGLQFLFEYFSETQRNKGNFPGRFSGRQFSNSRSEMNVSTLELGDSALYLCASSYPSRQSSYNEQFFGPGTRLTVL.

This clonotype was recorded many times. The chain joins TRBV5-1 to TRBJ2-5; the D is unclear. The CDR3 extends over 14 amino acids. Trimming removed 0 bases from V and 1 base from J, with 7 bases in between. Germline V gene data show CDR1 as SGHRS and CDR2 as YFSETQ. CDR3 sequence reads: CASSLEGLQETQYF. Written as DNA, the CDR3 is TGCGCCAGCAGCTTGGAAGGGCTCCAAGAGACCCAGTACTTC.

This clonotype was found many times. This may be a read error, as it is one base from a much larger clone. This chain joins TRBV12-3 or TRBV12-4 and TRBJ1-1, with a possible D match to TRBD1 (5 bases). CDR3 length equals 13 residues. The V gene lost 6 bases and the J gene lost 4 bases, with 12 bases spanning the gap. In DNA form, the CDR3 reads TGTGCCAGCAGCCGACAGCAGATCACTGAAGCTTTCTTT. It specifies CASSRQQITEAFF.

The rearrangement uses TRBV9 and TRBJ2-7; D is perhaps TRBD1 (6 bases). The CDR3 extends over 14 amino acids. Germline V CDR1 and CDR2: SGDLS, YYNGEE. With 3 bases removed from V and 2 bases from J, the gap between germline ends came to 12 bases. The chain's CDR3 is CASSADRTAYEQYF. CDR3 nucleotides: TGTGCCAGCAGCGCCGACAGGACAGCCTACGAGCAGTACTTC.

This clonotype was recorded a few times. This chain connects TRBV7-3 to TRBJ2-7; TRBD2 aligns across 14 bases. The CDR3 has 18 amino acids. Germline V gene data show CDR1 as SGHTA and CDR2 as FQGTGA. J was trimmed by 1 base and V by 0 bases; bases with no gene match: 5. CDR3 coding DNA: TGTGCCAGCAGCTTAACGGGGGGGACTAGCGGGAGTTCCTACGAGCAGTACTTC. Its translation is CASSLTGGTSGSSYEQYF.

This chain uses TRBV5-6 with TRBJ2-5, with 9 bases aligning to TRBD1. The germline gives CDR1 SGHDT, CDR2 YYEEEE. The CDR3 extends over 16 amino acids. Trimming removed 2 bases from V and 4 bases from J; junction bases left unmatched: 9. CDR3 sequence reads: CASSFGRDRVGETQYF. The CDR3 nucleotides read TGTGCCAGCAGCTTTGGCCGGGACAGGGTGGGAGAGACCCAGTACTTC.

This clonotype was counted a few times. The chain is built from TRBV10-3 and TRBJ2-5; tentative D call: TRBD1 (6 bases). The CDR3 runs 14 residues. V lost 10 bases and J 1 base, leaving 16 bases between the germline ends. Looked up from germline, CDR1 is ENHRY and CDR2 is SYGVKD. The CDR3 coding sequence is TGTGCCACAGGACAGAAATCCTTCCAAGAGACCCAGTACTTC. This encodes CATGQKSFQETQYF.

There are a few counts of this clonotype. CDR3 protein: CSAREGPLREQFF. CDR3 sequence (DNA): TGCAGTGCTAGAGAAGGCCCGCTCAGGGAGCAGTTCTTC. The chain recombines TRBV20-1 with TRBJ2-1, with D unclear. The CDR3 is 13 amino acids. Germline-derived CDR1 and CDR2 are DFQATT and SNEGSKA (reference sequence). With 0 bases removed from V and 10 bases from J, the gap between germline ends came to 13 bases.